The 27 T cell receptor beta chains reported below all come from one sample, sequenced in a study of cytomegalovirus exposure and HLA in healthy donors. Use of 60 Vbeta and 13 Jbeta primers characterized the PCR. Measured with immunoSEQ multiplex PCR; TCRdb has only the in-frame clones, and not every one. Counted here are about 72,000 clones, around 70% occurring once; the ten biggest clones make up about a fifth. Sequenced material: PBMCs. All receptors come from a man aged 35 to 55 in good health and CMV-seropositive.

The V and J genes are TRBV14 and TRBJ2-1; 7 bases are a match to TRBD1. Looked up from germline, CDR1 is SGHDN and CDR2 is FVKESK. CDR3 length: 13 residues. Germline trimming cut 4 bases from V and 8 bases from J; bases unmatched to any gene: 5. CDR3 coding DNA: TGTGCCAGCAGCCGTTTCGGACAGGATGAGCAGTTCTTC. The encoded protein is CASSRFGQDEQFF.

In this sample, this clone turned up once. The V and J genes are TRBV29-1 and TRBJ1-2; 7 nucleotides align to TRBD1. V dropped 7 bases and J dropped 7; count of bases not matched to a gene: 12. Germline V gives CDR1 SQVTM, CDR2 ANQGSEA. The CDR3 has 13 amino acids. Here the CDR3 DNA reads TGCAGCGCTCTACGGACAGGCCGCGTTGGCTACACCTTC. Translated: CSALRTGRVGYTF. Full variable domain (missing parts from reference TRBV29-1 and TRBJ1-2): SAVISQKPSRDICQRGTSLTIQCQVDSQVTMMFWYRQQPGQSLTLIATANQGSEATYESGFVIDKFPISRPNLTFSTLTVSNMSPEDSSIYLCSALRTGRVGYTFGSGTRLTVV.

The chain carries TRBV11-1 and TRBJ2-5; 10 bases are shared with TRBD1. Germline CDR1 reads SGHAT; CDR2 reads FQDESV (reference sequence). V shed 3 bases, J shed 2 bases, and the junction held 3 bases outside the gene matches. The CDR3 contains 15 residues. CDR3 protein: CASSLGQGLQETQYF. The CDR3 DNA reads TGTGCCAGCAGCTTGGGACAGGGGTTACAAGAGACCCAGTACTTC.

The V and J genes are TRBV5-4 and TRBJ2-7; perhaps TRBD2 as D (6 bases). Germline V gives CDR1 SGHNT, CDR2 YYREEE (reference sequence). The CDR3 consists of 14 residues. V lost 3 bases and J lost 0, with 10 bases in between. The CDR3 coding sequence is TGTGCCAGCAGCTCTGGAGGGAGCTCCTACGAGCAGTACTTC. Protein product: CASSSGGSSYEQYF.

V is TRBV6-5 and J is TRBJ1-4; TRBD1 matches at 9 bases. Trimming cost V 0 bases and J 6 bases; bases outside gene matches: 2. The CDR3 has 15 amino acids. Germline CDR1 MNHEY, CDR2 SVGAGI. CDR3 in DNA: TGTGCCAGCAGTTACTCCGGGACAGGGCATGAAAAACTGTTTTTT. This sequence encodes CASSYSGTGHEKLFF.

V gene TRBV5-6 combines with J gene TRBJ2-1, with TRBD2 as a possible D gene (6 bases). Germline loops: CDR1 SGHDT, CDR2 YYEEEE. V was pared by 0 bases and J by 6 bases, with 13 bases between. The CDR3 length is 15 residues. CDR3 DNA: TGTGCCAGCAGCTTGGGGGCGGGGATTGGCAATGAGCAGTTCTTC. Protein sequence: CASSLGAGIGNEQFF.

This chain uses TRBV6-6 with TRBJ2-6, with D maybe TRBD1 (6 bases). The germline V gene encodes CDR1 MNHNY and CDR2 SVGAGI (reference sequence). The CDR3 has 14 residues. Trimming left V 10 bases short and J 1 base short, with 11 bases between. CDR3 coding DNA: TGTGCCACCGTCCAGGGGTCTGGGGCCAACGTCCTGACTTTC. Protein product: CATVQGSGANVLTF.

On this clone itself: A read error may produce the germline difference seen at one junction end. The V gene is TRBV7-9, the J gene TRBJ1-1; TRBD1 aligns across 7 bases. The CDR3 extends over 12 amino acids. The V gene's germline CDR1 is SEHNR and CDR2 FQNEAQ (reference sequence). This chain's CDR3 is CSSRGTAPEAFF. For the CDR3, the DNA is TGTTCCAGCAGAGGGACAGCCCCTGAAGCTTTCTTT.

The rearrangement joins TRBV7-9 to TRBJ1-2; D is ambiguous. Trimming left V 10 bases short and J 2 bases short, with 17 bases between. CDR3 length equals 14 residues. The germline gives CDR1 SEHNR, CDR2 FQNEAQ (reference sequence). CDR3 residues: CATAPGASNYGYTF. Written as DNA, the CDR3 is TGTGCCACCGCCCCCGGAGCTTCCAACTATGGCTACACCTTC.

This clone was counted a few times. This chain connects TRBV14 to TRBJ1-1; D uncertain. Trimming removed 2 bases from V and 4 bases from J, with 8 bases in between. The CDR3 runs to 13 residues. From germline, CDR1 is SGHDN and CDR2 FVKESK. For the CDR3, the DNA is TGTGCCAGCAGCCAATATCGTCGCACTGAAGCTTTCTTT. Encoded protein: CASSQYRRTEAFF.

J is TRBJ2-5 and V is TRBV7-9; possibly TRBD2 for D (6 bases). Trimming stripped 5 bases from V and 5 bases from J, with 15 bases between. This CDR3 has 14 amino acids. Germline V gene data show CDR1 as SEHNR and CDR2 as FQNEAQ (reference sequence). The chain's CDR3 is CASSGLRTGETQYF. CDR3 coding DNA: TGTGCCAGCAGCGGACTAAGGACTGGCGAGACCCAGTACTTC.

The chain is built from TRBV11-3 and TRBJ2-1; D gene unclear. The CDR3 sequence is 13 residues long. Germline CDR1 SGHNT, CDR2 YENEEA. V was pared by 5 bases and J by 4 bases, with 9 bases between. In nucleotides, the CDR3 is TGTGCCAGCAGCGTTAACGGGTACAATGAGCAGTTCTTC. Translating it yields CASSVNGYNEQFF.

This clone was seen more than once but under ten times. The chain is built from TRBV14 and TRBJ2-4; the match to TRBD2 covers 13 bases. V trimming: 6 bases; J trimming: 4 bases; junction bases outside the gene matches: 3. CDR1 and CDR2 from the germline V gene are SGHDN and FVKESK. The CDR3 spans 15 residues. This CDR3 reads CASRGTSGEKNIQYF. The CDR3 DNA follows: TGTGCCAGCAGAGGGACTAGCGGGGAGAAAAACATTCAGTACTTC.

This rearrangement joins TRBV14 to TRBJ1-1; a possible D gene is TRBD1 (5 bases). The CDR3 is 14 amino acids. Trimming left V 1 base short and J 3 bases short, with 9 bases between. Germline-derived CDR1 and CDR2 are SGHDN and FVKESK. In DNA, the CDR3 is TGTGCCAGCAGCCAAGGGGGCGCGGACACTGAAGCTTTCTTT. As protein: CASSQGGADTEAFF.

Worth noting for this clone: At the DNA level, this CDR3 is encoded by other sequences in the same sample as well. The chain employs TRBV30 and TRBJ1-5; 9 bases map to TRBD1. Germline assignment: CDR1 GTSNPN and CDR2 SVGIG (reference sequence). Unmatched junction bases numbered 1, after V lost 2 bases and J lost 5 bases. The CDR3 is 13 amino acids. The CDR3 DNA reads as TGTGCCTGGAGTCGGGACAGGGATCAGCCCCAGCATTTT. Its protein product is CAWSRDRDQPQHF. Drawing the rest from reference TRBV30 and TRBJ1-5, the complete variable domain is SQTIHQWPATLVQPVGSPLSLECTVEGTSNPNLYWYRQAAGRGLQLLFYSVGIGQISSEVPQNLSASRPQDRQFILSSKKLLLSDSGFYLCAWSRDRDQPQHFGDGTRLSIL.

This clone came up a few times. V usage is TRBV6-5 and J usage is TRBJ2-5, with 10 bases identical to TRBD2. This CDR3 is built from 14 residues. The V and J ends lost 6 bases and 5 bases, in that order; junction bases with no gene match: 6. From germline, CDR1 is MNHEY and CDR2 SVGAGI. The CDR3 reads CASSRAGGHETQYF. The CDR3 bases are TGTGCCAGCAGCCGAGCGGGGGGGCATGAGACCCAGTACTTC.

V and J are TRBV19 and TRBJ1-1; D gene ambiguous. The CDR3 is 16 residues long. CDR1 and CDR2 (germline): LNHDA, SQIVND (reference sequence). Deletions cut 1 base from V and 0 bases from J, with 12 bases between. CDR3: CASSIVFQILNTEAFF. The CDR3 DNA sequence: TGTGCCAGTAGTATAGTATTCCAGATTCTGAACACTGAAGCTTTCTTT.

The chain recombines TRBV7-2 with TRBJ2-7; D is ambiguous. Per germline, CDR1 SGHTA and CDR2 FQGNSA. There are 14 residues in the CDR3. Between the trimmed V and J ends, which lost 0 bases and 2 bases, there was a span of 8 bases. In nucleotides, the CDR3 is TGTGCCAGCAGCTTAGCGCGTCAGGCCTACGAGCAGTACTTC. The encoded protein is CASSLARQAYEQYF.

J is TRBJ1-6 and V is TRBV5-6, with 8 bases that match TRBD1. Germline assignment: CDR1 SGHDT and CDR2 YYEEEE. Trimming cost V 4 bases and J 4 bases; bases outside gene matches: 7. This CDR3 has 16 residues. As DNA, the CDR3 is TGTGCCAGCAGCGGGAACAGGGGGTCGTATAATTCACCCCTCCACTTT. This encodes CASSGNRGSYNSPLHF.

The rearrangement uses TRBV5-1 and TRBJ2-1; 9 bases are shared with TRBD1. The CDR3 spans 16 residues. V trimming: 0 bases; J trimming: 8 bases; junction bases outside the gene matches: 9. In germline, CDR1 is SGHRS, CDR2 YFSETQ. The CDR3 here is CASSLGVGQGIDEQFF. The CDR3 nucleotides are TGCGCCAGCAGCTTGGGCGTAGGACAGGGGATCGATGAGCAGTTCTTC.

The V and J genes are TRBV11-2 and TRBJ1-4, with a possible D match to TRBD1 (5 bases). The CDR3 is 15 amino acids. The V end was cut by 4 bases, the J end by 4 bases, with 13 bases between. CDR1 is SGHAT, CDR2 FQNNGV, per germline. This chain's CDR3 is CASSSGGRSNEKLFF. The CDR3 DNA is TGTGCCAGCAGCTCGGGGGGACGGAGTAATGAAAAACTGTTTTTT.

This sequence joins TRBV9 and TRBJ1-3, with TRBD1 matching over 9 bases. V trimming: 0 bases; J trimming: 2 bases; junction bases outside the gene matches: 3. The CDR3 extends over 16 amino acids. The V gene's germline CDR1 is SGDLS and CDR2 YYNGEE. The CDR3 sequence is CASSVEGTGTGNTIYF. The CDR3 DNA reads as TGTGCCAGCAGCGTAGAAGGGACAGGGACTGGAAACACCATATATTTT.

This clone came up many times. The V call is TRBV4-2, the J call TRBJ2-7, with D maybe TRBD1 (7 bases). The CDR3 is made up of 15 amino acids. The germline V and J ends were trimmed by 3 bases and 2 bases, with 14 bases remaining between them. Germline CDR1 reads LGHNA; CDR2 reads YNFKEQ. CDR3 DNA: TGTGCCAGCAGCCAGAGGGGCAGGGGGGCCTACGAGCAGTACTTC. Amino acid sequence: CASSQRGRGAYEQYF.

V gene TRBV5-5 combines with J gene TRBJ2-1, with D unresolved. The CDR3 totals 11 residues. The V end lost 1 base, the J end lost 10 bases, and 6 bases lay between the germline ends. The germline CDR1 and CDR2 sequences are SGHKS and YYEKEE (reference sequence). CDR3 in DNA: TGTGCCAGCAGCTTGACAATGGAGCAGTTCTTC. It codes for CASSLTMEQFF.

The chain carries TRBV19 and TRBJ1-6; a possible D gene is TRBD1 (6 bases). Trimming removed 9 bases from V and 10 bases from J, with 19 bases in between. This CDR3 region has 14 residues. Germline CDR1 and CDR2: LNHDA and SQIVND (reference sequence). The CDR3 loop is CASTRGAGESPLHF. CDR3 DNA sequence: TGTGCCAGCACAAGAGGGGCAGGGGAGTCACCCCTCCACTTT.

V and J are TRBV5-8 and TRBJ2-7; perhaps TRBD1 as D (6 bases). Germline-derived CDR1 and CDR2 are SGHTS and YDEGEE. The CDR3 sequence is 15 residues long. The V end lost 3 bases, the J end lost 1 base, and 14 bases lay between the germline ends. The CDR3 loop is CASSSSGTRSYEQYF. CDR3 DNA: TGTGCCAGCAGCTCCTCCGGGACACGATCCTACGAGCAGTACTTC.

The genes are TRBV30 and TRBJ2-1; 7 nucleotides agree with TRBD1. Germline CDR1 is GTSNPN and CDR2 is SVGIG (reference sequence). The trim removed 3 bases at V and 3 bases at J, leaving 11 bases unmatched. The CDR3 has 16 residues. The CDR3 here is CAWSGARAGGYNEQFF. In nucleotides, the CDR3 is TGTGCCTGGAGCGGGGCGCGAGCAGGGGGCTACAATGAGCAGTTCTTC.